This entry describes one T cell receptor beta chain. What it binds is unknown. V lost 4 bases, J lost 1 base, and 19 bases lay in between. In germline, CDR1 is MNHNY, CDR2 SVGAGI (reference sequence). This CDR3 region has 17 residues. One entry per CDR3 protein, called by TCRdb with MiXCR from the reads. The sample holds roughly 760,000 distinct CDR3 sequences; under 40% are singletons and the top ten take around 3%. The sample originates from a study of T cell repertoires in cytomegalovirus infection. Study background: Indications came from public TCR beta signatures; they pointed to CMV infection and to a matching HLA type. General study results and limits: Cumulative frequency (of public TCR beta family members) identified carriers of CMV plus the relevant HLA. HLA-C-restricted CMV clonotypes gave the most frequent clonotype in two of eight donors.

V is TRBV6-6 and J is TRBJ1-1; maybe TRBD1 (5 bases). The sequencing sample was made of PBMCs. The receptor comes from a human donor in good health (CMV status not recorded). Some clones in this sample may be carry-over from other donors' samples. DNA for the CDR3: TGTGCCAGCAGTTTCGGGGGACTAAGCCACGGGAACACTGAAGCTTTCTTT. Amino acid sequence: CASSFGGLSHGNTEAFF.